The 13 T cell receptor beta chains below were found in one sample sequenced in a study of T cells after posttransplantation cyclophosphamide. Cyclophosphamide on days +3 and +4 followed busulfan-fludarabine conditioning and a marrow graft. Only in-frame clones appear in the TCRdb table, and some are missing; sequencing was by immunoSEQ multiplex PCR. The sample includes 23,000 or so clones, none of them occurring once. Sequenced here: PBMCs, sampled after allogeneic stem cell transplant with posttransplant cyclophosphamide. These receptor sequences come from a male patient aged 18 to 29 who received an allogeneic stem cell transplant from a related donor, was CMV-positive, and had no GVHD. Some T cells here may be from the graft donor.

In its sample, this clone was seen many times. The chain uses TRBV6-1 and TRBJ2-7, with 10 bases identical to TRBD2. Germline V gives CDR1 MNHNS, CDR2 SASEGT. The CDR3 runs to 15 residues. The ends lost 5 bases at V and 5 bases at J; junction bases unmatched: 9. CDR3 sequence: CASSNRASGSNEQYF. DNA of the CDR3: TGTGCCAGCAGTAACAGAGCTAGCGGGAGTAACGAGCAGTACTTC.

This clone was counted ten times or more. The gene calls are TRBV19 and TRBJ2-3, with a possible D match to TRBD2 (6 bases). This CDR3 is built from 13 residues. Germline CDR1 LNHDA, CDR2 SQIVND (reference sequence). V shed 7 bases and J shed 6 bases, with 14 bases lying between them. The DNA for the CDR3 is TGTGCCAGTACCGCCTGGAGGGAGGATACGCAGTATTTT. This gives the protein CASTAWREDTQYF. Based on the CDR3 plus reference TRBV19 and TRBJ2-3, the full variable domain is DGGITQSPKYLFRKEGQNVTLSCEQNLNHDAMYWYRQDPGQGLRLIYYSQIVNDFQKGDIAEGYSVSREKKESFPLTVTSAQKNPTAFYLCASTAWREDTQYFGPGTRLTVL.

The table lists this clone with many counts. The rearrangement joins TRBV2 to TRBJ1-2, with TRBD1 identical over 7 bases. Germline CDR1 is SNHLY and CDR2 is FYNNEI. This CDR3 has 13 residues. V trimming: 10 bases; J trimming: 4 bases; junction bases outside the gene matches: 9. The CDR3, as DNA: TGTGCCAACCTAGACAGGGTTCGCTATGGCTACACCTTC. Encoded protein: CANLDRVRYGYTF.

Within the sample, this clone is large (0.1 to 1%). The chain carries TRBV6-5 and TRBJ2-7; unclear D gene. CDR1 and CDR2 from the germline V gene are MNHEY and SVGAGI. CDR3 length equals 13 residues. Trimming stripped 6 bases from V and 5 bases from J, with 14 bases between. In nucleotides, the CDR3 is TGTGCCAGCAGCCCCCAGATTCCCAACGAGCAGTACTTC. Its translation: CASSPQIPNEQYF.

This clone was counted at least ten times. The V call is TRBV5-1, the J call TRBJ1-2, with 7 nucleotides matching TRBD1. V was pared by 4 bases and J by 7 bases, with 7 bases of the junction left unmatched. CDR1 and CDR2 (germline): SGHRS, YFSETQ. The CDR3 has 13 residues. Here the CDR3 DNA reads TGCGCCAGCAGCCGAGGAGACAGGGTTGGCTACACCTTC. Its protein product is CASSRGDRVGYTF.

This clone was found many times. V gene TRBV13 combines with J gene TRBJ2-4, with D perhaps matching TRBD1 (6 bases). This CDR3 comprises 17 residues. CDR1 and CDR2 (germline): PRHDT, FYEKMQ (reference sequence). Deletions cut 1 base from V and 0 bases from J, with 13 bases between. This CDR3 reads CASSLEGTHLAKNIQYF. DNA for the CDR3: TGTGCCAGCAGCTTAGAGGGGACACACCTAGCCAAAAACATTCAGTACTTC.

This clone was recorded at least ten times. CDR3 sequence: CASSLLDRGNTEAFF. CDR3 nucleotides: TGTGCCAGCAGCCTTCTGGACAGGGGGAACACTGAAGCTTTCTTT. The rearrangement uses TRBV14 and TRBJ1-1; TRBD1 matches 9 bases. The CDR3 has 15 amino acids. Germline loops: CDR1 SGHDN, CDR2 FVKESK. V was pared by 4 bases and J by 1 base, with 4 bases of the junction left unmatched.

This clone was seen repeatedly, ten times or more. The V gene is TRBV5-1, the J gene TRBJ2-5; TRBD2 agrees at 14 bases. The CDR3 has 17 amino acids. Germline loops: CDR1 SGHRS, CDR2 YFSETQ. With 0 bases clipped from V and 4 bases from J, the junction kept 5 bases outside the gene matches. The CDR3 DNA reads TGCGCCAGCAGCTTGGGACTAGCGGGAGGGATTGTAGAGACCCAGTACTTC. Translated, it gives CASSLGLAGGIVETQYF. The full variable domain, in which reference TRBV5-1 and TRBJ2-5 provide the parts outside the CDR3, is KAGVTQTPRYLIKTRGQQVTLSCSPISGHRSVSWYQQTPGQGLQFLFEYFSETQRNKGNFPGRFSGRQFSNSRSEMNVSTLELGDSALYLCASSLGLAGGIVETQYFGPGTRLLVL.

This clone was picked up many times. The genes are TRBV5-1 and TRBJ1-1, with 7 bases identical to TRBD1. V shed 6 bases and J 6 bases; nucleotides not matched to a gene: 8. CDR3 length: 13 amino acids. Germline CDR1 and CDR2: SGHRS and YFSETQ. The CDR3 DNA follows: TGCGCCAGCACCGACAGGGTAGGGGCTGAAGCTTTCTTT. The encoded protein is CASTDRVGAEAFF.

This clone was counted at least ten times. V is TRBV7-2 and J is TRBJ1-5; D is possibly TRBD1 (6 bases). The V end was cut by 5 bases, the J end by 2 bases, with 10 bases between. From germline, CDR1 is SGHTA and CDR2 FQGNSA. The CDR3 has 14 amino acids. CDR3 sequence reads: CASSQQGGNQPQHF. The CDR3 DNA is TGTGCCAGCAGCCAACAGGGTGGCAATCAGCCCCAGCATTTT.

This clone was counted at least ten times. This sequence joins TRBV10-3 and TRBJ2-3, with TRBD1 matching 7 bases. The junction had 6 bases not matched to a gene; V was cut back by 11 bases and J by 1 base. The CDR3 length is 13 residues. Germline lookup yields CDR1 ENHRY and CDR2 SYGVKD. Here the CDR3 reads CASTGVGTDTQYF. The CDR3 DNA reads as TGTGCCTCAACAGGGGTGGGCACAGATACGCAGTATTTT.

This clone was seen at least ten times. The chain couples TRBV7-2 to TRBJ2-5; D is perhaps TRBD1 (5 bases). The CDR3 is 14 amino acids. The V and J ends lost 2 bases and 5 bases respectively, with 12 bases between them. CDR1 is SGHTA, CDR2 FQGNSA, per germline. The CDR3 region is CASSLIWGGETQYF. DNA for the CDR3: TGTGCCAGCAGCTTAATCTGGGGCGGTGAGACCCAGTACTTC.

In its sample, this clone was seen many times. The rearrangement joins TRBV5-5 to TRBJ1-2; TRBD1 agrees at 7 bases. CDR1 and CDR2 from the germline V gene are SGHKS and YYEKEE (reference sequence). The V gene end was trimmed by 0 bases and the J gene end by 7 bases; junction bases not matched to a gene: 6. This CDR3 has 14 amino acids. The DNA for the CDR3 is TGTGCCAGCAGCTTGGTTCAGGGGGAAGCTGGCTACACCTTC. This encodes CASSLVQGEAGYTF. The full variable domain, its missing parts supplied by reference TRBV5-5 and TRBJ1-2, is DAGVTQSPTHLIKTRGQQVTLRCSPISGHKSVSWYQQVLGQGPQFIFQYYEKEERGRGNFPDRFSARQFPNYSSELNVNALLLGDSALYLCASSLVQGEAGYTFGSGTRLTVV.